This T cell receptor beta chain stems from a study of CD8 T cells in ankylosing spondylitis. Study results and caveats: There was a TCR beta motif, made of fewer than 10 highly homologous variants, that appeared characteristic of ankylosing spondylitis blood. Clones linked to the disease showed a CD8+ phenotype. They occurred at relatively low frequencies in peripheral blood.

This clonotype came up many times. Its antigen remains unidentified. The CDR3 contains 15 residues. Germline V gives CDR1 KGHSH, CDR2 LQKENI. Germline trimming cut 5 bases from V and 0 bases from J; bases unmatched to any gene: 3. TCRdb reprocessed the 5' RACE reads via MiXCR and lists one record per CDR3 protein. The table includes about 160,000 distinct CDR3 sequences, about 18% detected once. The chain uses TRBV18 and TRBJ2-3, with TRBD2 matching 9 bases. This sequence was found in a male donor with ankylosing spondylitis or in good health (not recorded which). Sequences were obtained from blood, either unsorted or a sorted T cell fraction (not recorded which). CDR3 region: CASSTSGGSTDTQYF. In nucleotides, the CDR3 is TGTGCCAGCTCAACGAGCGGGGGGAGCACAGATACGCAGTATTTT.